Following are 24 T cell receptor beta chains from one sample sequenced in a study of blood T cell repertoires in COVID-19. Method: immunoSEQ multiplex PCR; TCRdb's copy keeps in-frame clones and lacks some. This sample carries roughly 230,000 clones, about 80% of them seen once, and the ten largest clones take 3.4%. Input material: PBMCs or T cells enriched from blood (not recorded which). These receptors were taken from a man aged 50 or older who had recovered from COVID-19.

The rearrangement joins TRBV9 to TRBJ2-7; 12 bases map to TRBD1. CDR3 length: 15 amino acids. The germline V gene encodes CDR1 SGDLS and CDR2 YYNGEE. V lost 7 bases to trimming and J lost 3 bases; unmatched junction nucleotides: 8. CDR3 in DNA: TGTGCCAGCTCCCCGTGGGACAGGGGGCTCTACGAGCAGTACTTC. Protein sequence: CASSPWDRGLYEQYF. Variable domain in full (rest from reference TRBV9 and TRBJ2-7): DSGVTQTPKHLITATGQRVTLRCSPRSGDLSVYWYQQSLDQGLQFLIQYYNGEERAKGNILERFSAQQFPDLHSELNLSSLELGDSALYFCASSPWDRGLYEQYFGPGTRLTVT.

The CDR3 DNA reads as TGTGCCAGCAGTACGACCCCCACGACAGGGGGGCCTGTAGATACGCAGTATTTT. It specifies CASSTTPTTGGPVDTQYF. The rearrangement joins TRBV27 to TRBJ2-3, with 9 bases aligning to TRBD1. The CDR3 consists of 18 residues. CDR1 is MNHEY, CDR2 SMNVEV, per germline (reference sequence). V lost 5 bases to trimming and J lost 5 bases; unmatched junction nucleotides: 17.

The chain employs TRBV7-9 and TRBJ1-6; 7 bases are a match to TRBD1. This CDR3 is built from 16 residues. Germline V CDR1 and CDR2: SEHNR, FQNEAQ (reference sequence). With V trimmed by 1 base and J by 3 bases, 3 bases remained unmatched. The CDR3 DNA reads as TGTGCCAGCAGCTTAGGGGACAGAGACTATAATTCACCCCTCCACTTT. Residues: CASSLGDRDYNSPLHF.

The rearrangement joins TRBV11-2 to TRBJ1-1; the D gene is possibly TRBD1 (5 bases). Germline V gives CDR1 SGHAT, CDR2 FQNNGV. V lost 5 bases and J 3 bases, leaving 10 bases between the germline ends. The CDR3 consists of 13 residues. The CDR3 region has the DNA TGTGCCAGCAGCAGGGACTTGTACACTGAAGCTTTCTTT. It translates to CASSRDLYTEAFF. The full variable domain, completed using reference TRBV11-2 and TRBJ1-1, is EAGVAQSPRYKIIEKRQSVAFWCNPISGHATLYWYQQILGQGPKLLIQFQNNGVVDDSQLPKDRFSAERLKGVDSTLKIQPAKLEDSAVYLCASSRDLYTEAFFGQGTRLTVV.

J is TRBJ2-5 and V is TRBV3-1 (or the pseudogene TRBV3-2), with TRBD1 matching 7 bases. The CDR3 is made up of 16 amino acids. Germline CDR1 reads LGHDT; CDR2 reads YNNKEL (reference sequence). The junction had 11 bases not matched to a gene; V was cut back by 4 bases and J by 3 bases. CDR3 in amino acids: CASSPQGEAFKETQYF. In nucleotides, the CDR3 is TGTGCCAGCAGCCCCCAGGGGGAAGCTTTTAAAGAGACCCAGTACTTC.

The chain couples TRBV19 to TRBJ1-4; 7 bases are a match to TRBD1. The ends lost 6 bases at V and 5 bases at J; junction bases unmatched: 9. Germline lookup yields CDR1 LNHDA and CDR2 SQIVND (reference sequence). CDR3 size: 15 residues. In DNA form, the CDR3 reads TGTGCCAGTAGGATAAGACAGGGCCCGAATGAAAAACTGTTTTTT. Translated, it gives CASRIRQGPNEKLFF.

This clone was counted only a few times. The chain couples TRBV11-3 to TRBJ2-5, with 7 bases fitting TRBD2. The CDR3 is 15 amino acids. Trimming took 3 bases from V and 4 from J; bases not matched to a gene: 8. The germline V gene encodes CDR1 SGHNT and CDR2 YENEEA. CDR3 coding DNA: TGTGCCAGCAGCTTTCCTAGCGGATCTAGAGAGACCCAGTACTTC. This encodes CASSFPSGSRETQYF.

The chain has TRBV6-5 and TRBJ2-7; 8 bases align to TRBD1. Germline V gene data show CDR1 as MNHEY and CDR2 as SVGAGI. Germline trimming cut 6 bases from V and 5 bases from J; bases unmatched to any gene: 9. The CDR3 runs 14 residues. For the CDR3, the DNA is TGTGCCAGCAGAGGACCGGGACAGGTCAACGAGCAGTACTTC. This sequence encodes CASRGPGQVNEQYF.

The rearrangement joins TRBV24-1 to TRBJ2-7; 8 nucleotides agree with TRBD2. V lost 2 bases to trimming and J lost 6 bases; unmatched junction nucleotides: 8. The CDR3 has 15 residues. The germline CDR1 and CDR2 sequences are KGHDR and SFDVKD. The CDR3 bases are TGTGCCACCAGTGATTATCCGGGAGGGCCGGGCGAGCAGTACTTC. It translates to CATSDYPGGPGEQYF.

This rearrangement joins TRBV19 to TRBJ1-3; D call uncertain. Germline-derived CDR1 and CDR2 are LNHDA and SQIVND (reference sequence). The CDR3 runs 18 residues. Trimming pared 3 bases from V and 0 bases from J, leaving 18 bases between. DNA for the CDR3: TGTGCCAGTAGTATTTTTGGAGTGTCGTCCTACTCTGGAAACACCATATATTTT. Its protein is CASSIFGVSSYSGNTIYF.

The J gene is TRBJ2-1, the V gene TRBV7-3, with 11 bases lining up with TRBD2. CDR1 is SGHTA, CDR2 FQGTGA, per germline. The CDR3 sequence is 16 residues long. Trimming at V came to 5 bases and at J to 5 bases, leaving 8 bases not matched to a gene. The CDR3 sequence: CASSERLAGLHNEQFF. DNA for the CDR3: TGTGCCAGCAGCGAAAGACTAGCGGGGCTCCACAATGAGCAGTTCTTC.

This clone was picked up one time. V gene TRBV2 combines with J gene TRBJ2-2, with unresolved D. The CDR3 extends over 15 amino acids. The ends were cut back, 4 bases at V and 1 base at J, with 10 bases in the middle. The germline gives CDR1 SNHLY, CDR2 FYNNEI. The CDR3 coding sequence is TGTGCCAGCAGTGGCATTCTGAGGAACACCGGGGAGCTGTTTTTT. The encoded protein is CASSGILRNTGELFF.

V gene TRBV28 combines with J gene TRBJ1-2, with D hard to call. There are 13 residues in the CDR3. V gave up 3 bases and J gave up 1 base, with 6 bases separating them. Per the germline V gene, CDR1 is MDHEN and CDR2 is SYDVKM. Here the CDR3 DNA reads TGTGCCAGCAGTTTTCGGGGTAACTATGGCTACACCTTC. Translated, it gives CASSFRGNYGYTF.

The V call is TRBV2, the J call TRBJ1-1; D ambiguous. The V gene's germline CDR1 is SNHLY and CDR2 FYNNEI. The V and J ends lost 6 bases and 3 bases respectively, with 14 bases between them. The CDR3 length is 14 residues. In nucleotides, the CDR3 is TGTGCCAGCAGCGACATCGGGGATTACACTGAAGCTTTCTTT. Encoded protein: CASSDIGDYTEAFF.

This clone appeared once. The V call is TRBV5-1, the J call TRBJ1-3; tentatively, D is TRBD1 (6 bases). CDR1 is SGHRS and CDR2 is YFSETQ in the germline V gene. This CDR3 has 17 residues. The V gene lost 2 bases and the J gene lost 0 bases, with 15 bases spanning the gap. In nucleotides, the CDR3 is TGCGCCAGCAGCTTAGCTTCAGGGGCCCGCTCTGGAAACACCATATATTTT. It codes for CASSLASGARSGNTIYF.

This chain uses TRBV5-1 with TRBJ2-7; 7 bases are a match to TRBD1. The CDR3 runs 13 residues. CDR1 SGHRS and CDR2 YFSETQ come from the germline V gene. Trimming cost V 4 bases and J 5 bases; bases outside gene matches: 6. The DNA of the CDR3 is TGCGCCAGCAGCCCCCAGACAGGGAACGAGCAGTACTTC. This translates into CASSPQTGNEQYF.

The chain has TRBV3-1 (or the pseudogene TRBV3-2) and TRBJ1-1; D is perhaps TRBD1 (6 bases). The CDR3 loop spans 17 amino acids. Germline CDR1 LGHDT, CDR2 YNNKEL (reference sequence). Trimming removed 8 bases at V and 4 bases at J, with 26 bases between. The CDR3 is CASPGQCGLFLGTEAFF. The CDR3 nucleotides read TGTGCCAGCCCAGGACAGTGCGGGTTATTTTTGGGCACTGAAGCTTTCTTT.

The CDR3 loop is CASSPGLLDTQYF. The CDR3 nucleotides read TGTGCCAGCAGCCCAGGACTCTTAGATACGCAGTATTTT. The J gene is TRBJ2-3, the V gene TRBV5-4, with D maybe TRBD2 (5 bases). Germline lookup yields CDR1 SGHNT and CDR2 YYREEE (reference sequence). This CDR3 is 13 amino acids long. Trimming stripped 4 bases from V and 5 bases from J, with 11 bases between.

The chain links TRBV11-2 to TRBJ2-7, with a possible D match to TRBD1 (6 bases). CDR3 length: 15 residues. The V and J ends lost 1 base and 1 base respectively, with 11 bases between them. CDR1 and CDR2 (germline): SGHAT, FQNNGV. CDR3 sequence (DNA): TGTGCCAGCAGCTTAGTAGGCAGGGGTTCCTACGAGCAGTACTTC. Amino acid sequence: CASSLVGRGSYEQYF.

This clone was seen more than once but under ten times. The chain is built from TRBV11-2 and TRBJ1-4; 8 nucleotides line up with TRBD1. This CDR3 is built from 16 residues. Per the germline V gene, CDR1 is SGHAT and CDR2 is FQNNGV. Trimming took 1 base from V and 4 from J; bases not matched to a gene: 5. CDR3 sequence reads: CASSLGVTGGNEKLFF. In DNA, the CDR3 is TGTGCCAGCAGCTTAGGGGTAACAGGGGGTAATGAAAAACTGTTTTTT.

This chain links TRBV29-1 with TRBJ1-2; 7 bases line up with TRBD1. Trimming took 3 bases from V and 4 from J; bases not matched to a gene: 8. Germline V gives CDR1 SQVTM, CDR2 ANQGSEA. The CDR3 extends over 14 amino acids. The CDR3 coding sequence is TGCAGCGTTGAGCGAGGAACAGGGGTCTATGGCTACACCTTC. This codes for CSVERGTGVYGYTF.

The rearrangement joins TRBV25-1 to TRBJ2-1; D uncertain. The CDR3 length is 14 residues. Per germline, CDR1 MGHDK and CDR2 SYGVNS. Trimming stripped 3 bases from V and 2 bases from J, with 8 bases between. The CDR3 is CASSERMAYNEQFF. CDR3 sequence (DNA): TGTGCCAGCAGTGAGCGTATGGCCTACAATGAGCAGTTCTTC.

The rearrangement joins TRBV7-3 to TRBJ1-3; D is unresolved. CDR3 length: 13 amino acids. Trimming removed 2 bases from V and 7 bases from J, with 9 bases in between. Germline V gives CDR1 SGHTA, CDR2 FQGTGA. This CDR3 reads CASSLEQRNTIYF. For the CDR3, the DNA is TGTGCCAGCAGCTTAGAACAGCGGAACACCATATATTTT.

The gene calls are TRBV13 and TRBJ2-7; 7 bases are a match to TRBD2. The germline gives CDR1 PRHDT, CDR2 FYEKMQ (reference sequence). J gave up 0 bases and V 4 bases, and 6 bases lay outside the gene matches. This CDR3 has 15 residues. The CDR3 loop reads CASSSKTSSSYEQYF. CDR3 bases: TGTGCCAGCAGCTCCAAGACTAGCAGCTCCTACGAGCAGTACTTC.